This T cell receptor (beta chain) was captured in a study of blood T cell repertoires in COVID-19. This clone occurred a few times. Germline V gene lookup returns CDR1 SGHVS and CDR2 FQNEAQ. This CDR3 region has 13 residues. V gave up 1 base and J gave up 8 bases; unmatched junction bases: 1. Per the authors' pipeline: Estimation of nucleated cell counts relied on the amplification of reference gene primers. The data were produced by immunoSEQ multiplex PCR, yet TCRdb's version contains in-frame clones alone and is incomplete. For V, J and clone size, that table is used; D and trimming come from the DNA. The sample lists about 170,000 clones, 92% occurring once.

The receptor's source is a man aged 30 to 45 with COVID-19, enrolled during active disease. This sequence joins TRBV7-8 and TRBJ2-5, with 10 bases identical to TRBD1. Sequencing was carried out using peripheral blood. CDR3 bases: TGTGCCAGCAGCTTAGGGACAGGGGGAACCCAGTACTTC. This sequence encodes CASSLGTGGTQYF.